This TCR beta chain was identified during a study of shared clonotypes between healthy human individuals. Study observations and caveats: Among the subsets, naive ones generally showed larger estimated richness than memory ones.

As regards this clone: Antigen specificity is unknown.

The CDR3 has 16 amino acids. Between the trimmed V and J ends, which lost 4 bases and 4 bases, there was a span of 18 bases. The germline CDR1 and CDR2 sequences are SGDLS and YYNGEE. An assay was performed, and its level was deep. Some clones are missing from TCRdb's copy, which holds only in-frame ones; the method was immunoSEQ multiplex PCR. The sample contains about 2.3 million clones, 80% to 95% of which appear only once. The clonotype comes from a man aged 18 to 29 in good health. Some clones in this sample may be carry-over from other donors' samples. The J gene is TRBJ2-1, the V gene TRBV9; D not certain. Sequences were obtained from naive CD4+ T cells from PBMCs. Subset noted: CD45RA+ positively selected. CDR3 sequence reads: CASSTFGWSPYNEQFF. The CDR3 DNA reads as TGTGCCAGCAGCACCTTTGGCTGGAGCCCTTACAATGAGCAGTTCTTC.